The 5 T cell receptor beta chains below all came from one sample that was sequenced in a study of beta chain features in type 1 diabetes (dated by TCRdb to the late 2010s). Libraries were constructed by the immunoSEQ multiplex PCR assay. All of the isolated RNA was reverse transcribed with the High Capacity cDNA Reverse Transcription Kit, so expressed TCRB transcripts were sequenced. This is the immuneACCESS table as TCRdb keeps it, with only in-frame sequences that have V and J called. A part of the clones is gone; compared with another copy, unresolved V genes explain less than half, and the rest is unexplained. A total of nearly 250,000 clones appear in this sample, roughly an eighth of them only once. The ten largest clones represent around 0.03% of the sample. Sequencing was carried out using naive CD4+ T cells from blood. The cell subset or site label for this specimen denotes: true naive CD4+ T cells. Receptors originate from a woman in her thirties or forties in good health.

The V and J genes are TRBV21-1 and TRBJ1-2; the D segment call TRBD1 is taken from the table without a DNA check. TRBV21-1 is annotated as a pseudogene. The CDR3 spans 14 residues. CDR3 nucleotides: TGTGCCAGCAGCAAATGGCAGGGGGCCGGCGGCTACACCTTC. This encodes CASSKWQGAGGYTF.

A few counts support this clone. This chain connects TRBV7-9 to TRBJ2-6; 9 nucleotides agree with TRBD2. CDR1 is SEHNR, CDR2 FQNEAQ, per germline (reference sequence). V shed 6 bases and J 13 bases; nucleotides not matched to a gene: 7. The CDR3 length is 13 residues. The CDR3 nucleotides read TGTGCCAGCAGAAGACTAGCGGTGTTGGTCCTGACTTTC. Protein sequence: CASRRLAVLVLTF.

This clone was seen only a few times. The V and J genes are TRBV6-1 and TRBJ2-5; TRBD2 matches at 8 bases. The CDR3 contains 17 residues. CDR1 is MNHNS and CDR2 is SASEGT in the germline V gene. Germline trimming cut 4 bases from V and 5 bases from J; bases unmatched to any gene: 15. The CDR3 DNA reads TGTGCCAGCAGTGTGAGGGGACTAGGATCTACTCGGGAGACCCAGTACTTC. Its protein product is CASSVRGLGSTRETQYF.

This clone was detected a few times. In DNA, the CDR3 is TGCGCCATCAAAACGACAGGGGAGAACACCGGGGAGCTGTTTTTT. Encoded protein: CAIKTTGENTGELFF. The chain links TRBV5-1 to TRBJ2-2; 8 nucleotides match TRBD1. J lost 1 base, V lost 9 bases, and 8 bases had no gene match. The CDR3 length is 15 residues. Per germline, CDR1 SGHRS and CDR2 YFSETQ.

This clone was seen more than once but under ten times. The gene calls are TRBV20-1 and TRBJ2-7; D might be TRBD2 (6 bases). The V and J ends lost 2 bases and 11 bases respectively, with 13 bases between them. The CDR3 runs to 11 residues. The germline CDR1 and CDR2 sequences are DFQATT and SNEGSKA (reference sequence). Here the CDR3 reads CSARNRELEYF. DNA of the CDR3: TGCAGTGCTAGAAATCGGGAGTTGGAGTACTTC.